Included here is one TCR beta chain sequence, with context. The antigen is undetermined. Trimming left V 0 bases short and J 2 bases short, with 11 bases between. The germline CDR1 and CDR2 sequences are SGHTA and FQGNSA. The CDR3 runs 15 residues. The primer mix had 60 Vbeta and 13 Jbeta primers. The table came from immunoSEQ multiplex PCR; TCRdb's copy has only in-frame clones and leaves some out. Of about 140,000 clones listed, 79% are singletons. These data are taken from a study of cytomegalovirus exposure and HLA in healthy donors. At the level of the study: Prior work identified around 120 million unique TCR beta sequences in 150 million to 200 million T cells. Early released data comprised about 84 million unique TCRs from HLA-typed donors.

Study outcomes and limitations: Later work associated 16,951 TCR beta sequences with HLA alleles at 0.05 false discovery rate. Association of a missense DCLRE1C variant with TCR beta V- and J-gene trimming was reported in a later analysis.

This rearrangement joins TRBV7-2 to TRBJ2-7, with TRBD1 as a possible D gene (5 bases). This TCR was sampled from a man aged 35 to 55 in good health and CMV-seropositive. Material: PBMCs. CDR3 residues: CASSLAVQVAYEQYF. The DNA of the CDR3 is TGTGCCAGCAGCTTAGCGGTACAGGTGGCCTACGAGCAGTACTTC.